One sample yielded the 27 T cell receptor beta chains listed below, sequenced in a study of T cells in localized non-small cell lung cancer. Data came from immunoSEQ multiplex PCR; TCRdb stores just in-frame clones and leaves some out. The table shows tens of thousands of clones, with over 65% occurring only once. This specimen was PBMCs, taken before any cancer treatment. The receptors derive from a woman aged 40-69 years with stage II squamous cell lung carcinoma.

A single count supports this clone. CDR3 sequence: CASSVSESLTDTQYF. The CDR3 DNA is TGTGCCAGCAGCGTTTCAGAAAGCCTCACAGATACGCAGTATTTT. V is TRBV9 and J is TRBJ2-3; D is ambiguous. The germline V gene has CDR1 SGDLS and CDR2 YYNGEE. V was clipped by 2 bases and J by 2 bases, with 12 bases between them. The CDR3 spans 15 residues. The whole variable domain, remainder taken from reference TRBV9 and TRBJ2-3, is DSGVTQTPKHLITATGQRVTLRCSPRSGDLSVYWYQQSLDQGLQFLIQYYNGEERAKGNILERFSAQQFPDLHSELNLSSLELGDSALYFCASSVSESLTDTQYFGPGTRLTVL.

J is TRBJ2-1 and V is TRBV25-1, with no clear D. The CDR3 totals 14 residues. Germline CDR1 MGHDK, CDR2 SYGVNS. V was trimmed by 2 bases and J by 0 bases, leaving 5 bases between them. The CDR3 DNA follows: TGTGCCAGCAGTGAAAAGGGCTCCTACAATGAGCAGTTCTTC. The encoded protein is CASSEKGSYNEQFF. Based on the CDR3 plus reference TRBV25-1 and TRBJ2-1, the full variable domain is EADIYQTPRYLVIGTGKKITLECSQTMGHDKMYWYQQDPGMELHLIHYSYGVNSTEKGDLSSESTVSRIRTEHFPLTLESARPSHTSQYLCASSEKGSYNEQFFGPGTRLTVL.

This rearrangement joins TRBV6-5 to TRBJ1-1; TRBD1 might be the D (5 bases). The CDR3 runs to 14 residues. CDR1 and CDR2 from the germline V gene are MNHEY and SVGAGI. V lost 5 bases and J lost 1, with 11 bases in between. The DNA of the CDR3 is TGTGCCAGCAGTGGGACCAAGGGGAACACTGAAGCTTTCTTT. Its protein is CASSGTKGNTEAFF.

V is TRBV19 and J is TRBJ2-3; TRBD2 is a possible D gene (6 bases). Germline CDR1 LNHDA, CDR2 SQIVND (reference sequence). The CDR3 runs to 15 residues. Trimming took 6 bases from V and 4 from J, leaving 17 bases between them. The CDR3, as DNA: TGTGCCAGTAGGCACCTAGGAGGGAAGGCAGATACGCAGTATTTT. It yields the protein CASRHLGGKADTQYF.

This clone came up a few times. The chain combines TRBV29-1 with TRBJ1-1; D is uncertain. Germline V gives CDR1 SQVTM, CDR2 ANQGSEA. The CDR3 runs to 13 residues. Trimming removed 5 bases from V and 1 base from J, with 11 bases in between. CDR3 DNA sequence: TGCAGCGTTTCGACGGAGACGAACACTGAAGCTTTCTTT. This sequence encodes CSVSTETNTEAFF. The entire variable domain, with the rest obtained from reference TRBV29-1 and TRBJ1-1, is as follows: SAVISQKPSRDICQRGTSLTIQCQVDSQVTMMFWYRQQPGQSLTLIATANQGSEATYESGFVIDKFPISRPNLTFSTLTVSNMSPEDSSIYLCSVSTETNTEAFFGQGTRLTVV.

This clone was observed a handful of times. The genes are TRBV27 and TRBJ2-2; D possibly matches TRBD1 or TRBD2 (6 bases each). The CDR3 loop spans 16 amino acids. Germline CDR1 MNHEY, CDR2 SMNVEV (reference sequence). V was cut by 4 bases and J by 2 bases, with 14 bases left in between. CDR3 nucleotide sequence: TGTGCCAGCAGTTCCGCGGGACACCGTAACACCGGGGAGCTGTTTTTT. Translating gives CASSSAGHRNTGELFF.

This rearrangement joins TRBV28 to TRBJ2-1; D uncertain. V dropped 5 bases and J dropped 7 bases, with 15 bases sitting between them. The CDR3 contains 14 residues. Germline CDR1 is MDHEN and CDR2 is SYDVKM. CDR3 region: CASSRPSVLNEQFF. The CDR3 bases are TGTGCCAGCAGTCGCCCCAGCGTATTGAATGAGCAGTTCTTC.

The chain employs TRBV29-1 and TRBJ2-3; D is unclear. This CDR3 region has 13 residues. CDR1 SQVTM and CDR2 ANQGSEA come from the germline V gene. V lost 8 bases to trimming and J lost 0 bases, with 12 bases between them. DNA for the CDR3: TGCAGCTTTAGCTCCACTAGCACAGATACGCAGTATTTT. This gives the protein CSFSSTSTDTQYF.

The V and J genes are TRBV5-1 and TRBJ1-1; D call uncertain. CDR3 length equals 12 residues. V gave up 5 bases and J gave up 0 bases, with 5 bases separating them. CDR1 SGHRS and CDR2 YFSETQ come from the germline V gene. CDR3 protein: CASREVNTEAFF. The CDR3 DNA reads as TGCGCCAGCAGGGAGGTGAACACTGAAGCTTTCTTT.

The chain combines TRBV9 with TRBJ1-4; D unclear. The CDR3 covers 14 residues. CDR1 and CDR2 from the germline V gene are SGDLS and YYNGEE. Trimming pared 1 base from V and 7 bases from J, leaving 11 bases between. CDR3 protein: CASSVTGGSEKLFF. The CDR3 coding sequence is TGTGCCAGCAGCGTAACCGGAGGGAGTGAAAAACTGTTTTTT. Filled out from reference TRBV9 and TRBJ1-4, the complete variable domain reads DSGVTQTPKHLITATGQRVTLRCSPRSGDLSVYWYQQSLDQGLQFLIQYYNGEERAKGNILERFSAQQFPDLHSELNLSSLELGDSALYFCASSVTGGSEKLFFGSGTQLSVL.

V gene TRBV19 combines with J gene TRBJ2-2; TRBD2 agrees at 8 bases. Germline V CDR1 and CDR2: LNHDA, SQIVND (reference sequence). The V segment lost 4 bases and the J segment 3 bases; nucleotides outside the gene matches: 10. The CDR3 is 17 amino acids. CDR3 protein: CASSRKSREGYTGELFF. The CDR3 nucleotides read TGTGCCAGTAGTAGAAAGTCACGGGAGGGTTACACCGGGGAGCTGTTTTTT. Using reference TRBV19 and TRBJ2-2 for the parts outside the CDR3, the full variable domain is DGGITQSPKYLFRKEGQNVTLSCEQNLNHDAMYWYRQDPGQGLRLIYYSQIVNDFQKGDIAEGYSVSREKKESFPLTVTSAQKNPTAFYLCASSRKSREGYTGELFFGEGSRLTVL.

The V gene is TRBV6-6, the J gene TRBJ1-5; D uncertain. V was cut by 0 bases and J by 4 bases, with 13 bases left in between. The CDR3 consists of 16 residues. The germline V gene has CDR1 MNHNY and CDR2 SVGAGI (reference sequence). CDR3 sequence reads: CASSYSGQMENQPQHF. The DNA for the CDR3 is TGTGCCAGCAGTTACTCTGGCCAGATGGAGAATCAGCCCCAGCATTTT.

The rearrangement joins TRBV4-3 to TRBJ2-7, with D perhaps matching TRBD2 (6 bases). V was trimmed by 1 base and J by 4 bases, leaving 11 bases between them. CDR3 length equals 14 residues. In germline, CDR1 is LGHNA, CDR2 YSLEER. The DNA of the CDR3 is TGCGCCAGCAGCCAAGGAGAAGGGAGGTACGAGCAGTACTTC. Its protein is CASSQGEGRYEQYF.

V and J are TRBV19 and TRBJ1-5; no reliable D call. The V gene's germline CDR1 is LNHDA and CDR2 SQIVND (reference sequence). CDR3 size: 13 residues. The V and J ends lost 0 bases and 3 bases respectively, with 3 bases between them. CDR3 in DNA: TGTGCCAGTAGTATAGAGGCCAATCAGCCCCAGCATTTT. Protein product: CASSIEANQPQHF.

This clone was seen a handful of times. This rearrangement joins TRBV28 to TRBJ2-7; the D gene is possibly TRBD2 (6 bases). The CDR3 covers 15 residues. Trimming removed 2 bases from V and 9 bases from J, with 20 bases in between. CDR1 MDHEN and CDR2 SYDVKM come from the germline V gene. The CDR3 region is CASSLREILRSGQYF. The CDR3 coding sequence is TGTGCCAGCAGTTTACGGGAGATCCTACGGAGCGGGCAGTACTTC.

This chain uses TRBV30 with TRBJ1-2; D not certain. The CDR3 is 16 residues long. CDR1 and CDR2 from the germline V gene are GTSNPN and SVGIG (reference sequence). Trimming took off 1 base at V and 4 bases at J, with 19 bases between the two ends. The CDR3 is CAWSGSNSYSSYGYTF. Here the CDR3 DNA reads TGTGCCTGGAGTGGAAGTAATTCGTACTCCAGCTATGGCTACACCTTC.

The sample holds one count of this clone. CDR3 sequence (DNA): TGTGCCAGCAGCCCCCGGGGAGGGGGAGTAGAGCAGTACTTC. This encodes CASSPRGGGVEQYF. V and J are TRBV7-2 and TRBJ2-7; maybe TRBD2 (7 bases). Between the trimmed V and J ends, which lost 5 bases and 7 bases, there was a span of 18 bases. The length of the CDR3 is 14 residues. CDR1 is SGHTA and CDR2 is FQGNSA in the germline V gene.

CDR3 DNA sequence: TGTGCCAGCAGTCCAAGCGACGGGGGCGCGTACGAGCAGTACTTC. This translates into CASSPSDGGAYEQYF. V and J are TRBV27 and TRBJ2-7, with D perhaps TRBD1 or TRBD2 (6 bases each). In germline, CDR1 is MNHEY, CDR2 SMNVEV (reference sequence). This CDR3 spans 15 amino acids. V gave up 5 bases and J gave up 4 bases, with 18 bases separating them.

The chain links TRBV5-4 to TRBJ1-1, with 7 nucleotides matching TRBD1. This CDR3 region has 13 residues. Germline CDR1 is SGHNT and CDR2 is YYREEE (reference sequence). V shed 7 bases, J shed 0 bases, and the junction held 3 bases outside the gene matches. The CDR3 nucleotides read TGTGCCAGCGAGGACAGGATGAACACTGAAGCTTTCTTT. This codes for CASEDRMNTEAFF.

The CDR3 is CASSFRTSGSGDTQYF. The CDR3 DNA reads as TGCGCCAGCAGCTTCCGGACTAGCGGGAGCGGAGATACGCAGTATTTT. This sequence joins TRBV4-3 and TRBJ2-3; TRBD2 matches at 13 bases. V shed 5 bases and J 5 bases; nucleotides not matched to a gene: 7. CDR1 LGHNA and CDR2 YSLEER come from the germline V gene. The CDR3 consists of 16 residues.

The genes are TRBV7-8 and TRBJ2-5; 10 nucleotides line up with TRBD1. The germline gives CDR1 SGHVS, CDR2 FQNEAQ. V shed 1 base, J shed 1 base, and the junction held 3 bases outside the gene matches. CDR3 size: 16 residues. This CDR3 reads CASSLGTGGSQETQYF. CDR3 nucleotide sequence: TGTGCCAGCAGCTTAGGGACAGGGGGTAGCCAAGAGACCCAGTACTTC.

This chain joins TRBV18 and TRBJ1-1; D unresolved. The germline V and J ends were trimmed by 3 bases and 6 bases, with 20 bases remaining between them. CDR1 is KGHSH, CDR2 LQKENI, per germline. The CDR3 loop spans 16 amino acids. The DNA for the CDR3 is TGTGCCAGCTCACCCCGCCCTTTTCTCGGATGGCCTGAAGCTTTCTTT. Residues: CASSPRPFLGWPEAFF.

The chain employs TRBV6-1 and TRBJ2-3; TRBD1 agrees at 10 bases. CDR1 is MNHNS, CDR2 SASEGT, per germline. This CDR3 has 19 residues. The trim removed 2 bases at V and 2 bases at J, leaving 13 bases unmatched. CDR3 amino acids: CASSEFETGGFGYTDTQYF. CDR3 bases: TGTGCCAGCAGTGAATTCGAGACAGGGGGCTTCGGATACACAGATACGCAGTATTTT.

The chain links TRBV5-5 to TRBJ2-3, with D maybe TRBD2 (5 bases). This CDR3 comprises 13 residues. Germline-derived CDR1 and CDR2 are SGHKS and YYEKEE (reference sequence). The V end lost 1 base, the J end lost 5 bases, and 8 bases lay between the germline ends. CDR3: CASSLSSRDTQYF. For the CDR3, the DNA is TGTGCCAGCAGCTTGTCTAGCCGAGATACGCAGTATTTT.

The gene calls are TRBV11-2 and TRBJ2-5; D perhaps matches TRBD1 (6 bases). V lost 2 bases to trimming and J lost 7 bases, with 23 bases between them. Germline V gives CDR1 SGHAT, CDR2 FQNNGV. The CDR3 contains 17 residues. CDR3 sequence reads: CASSLQGPQTVVGTQYF. For the CDR3, the DNA is TGTGCCAGCAGCTTACAGGGGCCGCAAACCGTTGTTGGGACCCAGTACTTC.

The chain couples TRBV6-5 to TRBJ1-3, with no clear D. CDR3 length: 13 amino acids. V dropped 0 bases and J dropped 4 bases, with 4 bases sitting between them. Germline assignment: CDR1 MNHEY and CDR2 SVGAGI. The chain's CDR3 is CASSYSSGNTIYF. Here the CDR3 DNA reads TGTGCCAGCAGTTACTCGTCGGGAAACACCATATATTTT.

The chain carries TRBV27 and TRBJ1-2; 9 positions match TRBD1. V shed 0 bases, J shed 5 bases, and the junction held 1 base outside the gene matches. The germline CDR1 and CDR2 sequences are MNHEY and SMNVEV (reference sequence). CDR3 size: 14 residues. CDR3 protein: CASSLSDRGYGYTF. CDR3 nucleotides: TGTGCCAGCAGTTTATCGGACAGGGGTTATGGCTACACCTTC.